These 25 T cell receptor beta chains were all obtained from the same sample, sequenced in a study of blood T cell repertoires in COVID-19. Using immunoSEQ multiplex PCR, the repertoire was profiled, and TCRdb retains in-frame clones only, with some absent. This sample has 40,000 to 45,000 clones; 89% occur once, and the top ten carry 20% to 25%. Sequenced material: peripheral blood. Receptors originate from a man aged 45-60 years with active COVID-19.

The chain is built from TRBV6-2 or TRBV6-3 and TRBJ2-2; D gene ambiguous. There are 13 residues in the CDR3. The V gene's germline CDR1 is MNHEY and CDR2 SVGEGT. V lost 2 bases and J lost 13, with 14 bases in between. The CDR3 coding sequence is TGTGCCAGCAGTTACGGTATCGGTACTGGGCTGTTTTTT. It encodes CASSYGIGTGLFF.

The chain employs TRBV19 and TRBJ2-7; 10 bases are shared with TRBD2. Trimming at V came to 7 bases and at J to 2 bases, leaving 8 bases not matched to a gene. The CDR3 contains 15 residues. The germline CDR1 and CDR2 sequences are LNHDA and SQIVND (reference sequence). The CDR3 nucleotides are TGTGCCAGTACCCCAGGACTAGCGGAGACCTACGAGCAGTACTTC. Residues: CASTPGLAETYEQYF.

The V and J genes are TRBV7-8 and TRBJ2-1; TRBD2 might be the D (6 bases). CDR3 length: 15 residues. Germline lookup yields CDR1 SGHVS and CDR2 FQNEAQ. Trimming removed 5 bases from V and 5 bases from J, with 16 bases in between. The CDR3: CASSAPPGSHNEQFF. In DNA form, the CDR3 reads TGTGCCAGCAGCGCCCCGCCCGGGAGCCACAATGAGCAGTTCTTC.

This rearrangement joins TRBV18 to TRBJ2-7, with 8 bases fitting TRBD2. J lost 12 bases, V lost 2 bases, and 30 bases had no gene match. Germline V gene lookup returns CDR1 KGHSH and CDR2 LQKENI. There are 20 residues in the CDR3. The CDR3 spells CASSPKPDSTVAGGGVSGYF. In DNA form, the CDR3 reads TGTGCCAGCTCACCAAAACCAGACTCGACGGTGGCGGGAGGTGGCGTCTCAGGGTACTTC.

The rearrangement joins TRBV7-9 to TRBJ2-5, with 8 positions matching TRBD1. The CDR3 sequence is 16 residues long. Losses at the gene ends were 4 bases for V and 4 bases for J; bases not matched to a gene: 11. Looked up from germline, CDR1 is SEHNR and CDR2 is FQNEAQ (reference sequence). The CDR3 loop reads CASSSSGGLWAETQYF. In DNA, the CDR3 is TGTGCCAGCAGCTCGTCAGGGGGCCTATGGGCAGAGACCCAGTACTTC.

The gene calls are TRBV28 and TRBJ2-3; TRBD2 matches 9 bases. CDR1 and CDR2 from the germline V gene are MDHEN and SYDVKM. The CDR3 totals 19 residues. The V gene end was trimmed by 5 bases and the J gene end by 2 bases; junction bases not matched to a gene: 17. In DNA, the CDR3 is TGTGCCAGCAGTCCCAGACTAGCGGATTTCTCCGAAATCACAGATACGCAGTATTTT. Translation: CASSPRLADFSEITDTQYF.

The sample holds one count of this clone. CDR3 residues: CASSKGQRPSYEQYF. Here the CDR3 DNA reads TGTGCCAGCAGCAAGGGACAGCGACCCTCCTACGAGCAGTACTTC. The chain is built from TRBV5-4 and TRBJ2-7; 7 nucleotides match TRBD1. The CDR3 sequence is 15 residues long. Germline-derived CDR1 and CDR2 are SGHNT and YYREEE (reference sequence). V trimming: 4 bases; J trimming: 0 bases; junction bases outside the gene matches: 7.

The genes are TRBV27 and TRBJ2-5; a possible D gene is TRBD2 (6 bases). V lost 0 bases and J lost 2, with 10 bases in between. The CDR3 is made up of 15 amino acids. CDR1 is MNHEY, CDR2 SMNVEV, per germline (reference sequence). The CDR3 region has the DNA TGTGCCAGCAGTTTATCGTACGGGGGACAAGAGACCCAGTACTTC. Amino acids: CASSLSYGGQETQYF.

The CDR3 nucleotides are TGCGCCAGCAGCTTAGGAGGACAGATTAATGAAAAACTGTTTTTT. The encoded protein is CASSLGGQINEKLFF. This chain connects TRBV5-1 to TRBJ1-4; D is possibly TRBD1 (6 bases). The length of the CDR3 is 15 residues. The V gene lost 2 bases and the J gene lost 4 bases, with 12 bases spanning the gap. Germline-derived CDR1 and CDR2 are SGHRS and YFSETQ. Using reference TRBV5-1 and TRBJ1-4 for the parts outside the CDR3, the full variable domain is KAGVTQTPRYLIKTRGQQVTLSCSPISGHRSVSWYQQTPGQGLQFLFEYFSETQRNKGNFPGRFSGRQFSNSRSEMNVSTLELGDSALYLCASSLGGQINEKLFFGSGTQLSVL.

The J gene is TRBJ2-4, the V gene TRBV5-6; 7 nucleotides align to TRBD1. V lost 5 bases and J lost 5; bases outside the gene matches: 7. Germline V gene lookup returns CDR1 SGHDT and CDR2 YYEEEE. The CDR3 spans 14 residues. The CDR3 region has the DNA TGTGCCAGCAGTTACGGGACAGCTCAAAACATTCAGTACTTC. Residues: CASSYGTAQNIQYF.

The chain combines TRBV15 with TRBJ1-6; a weak D match, TRBD1 (5 bases). The CDR3 runs 13 residues. Looked up from germline, CDR1 is LNHNV and CDR2 is YYDKDF (reference sequence). The ends were cut back, 1 base at V and 10 bases at J, with 8 bases in the middle. CDR3 sequence (DNA): TGTGCCACCAGCAGAGGGGGCGGATCACCCCTCCACTTT. Amino acid sequence: CATSRGGGSPLHF.

V is TRBV12-3 or TRBV12-4 and J is TRBJ2-7; D remains ambiguous. V dropped 3 bases and J dropped 3 bases, with 6 bases sitting between them. The CDR3 is 12 residues long. The CDR3 DNA follows: TGTGCCAGCAGTTTTACGGGCTACGAGCAGTACTTC. It is translated as CASSFTGYEQYF.

The chain is built from TRBV11-3 and TRBJ2-2; a possible D gene is TRBD2 (5 bases). This CDR3 has 13 residues. CDR1 SGHNT and CDR2 YENEEA come from the germline V gene. V lost 4 bases and J lost 6, with 9 bases in between. As DNA, the CDR3 is TGTGCCAGCAGCTCGTGGGGAGCCGGGGAGCTGTTTTTT. It is translated as CASSSWGAGELFF.

V and J are TRBV9 and TRBJ2-2; TRBD1 matches at 8 bases. Losses at the gene ends were 4 bases for V and 4 bases for J; bases not matched to a gene: 12. This CDR3 contains 17 residues. Looked up from germline, CDR1 is SGDLS and CDR2 is YYNGEE. The CDR3 sequence is CASSLNPGQAFTGELFF. For the CDR3, the DNA is TGTGCCAGCAGCCTAAATCCGGGACAGGCTTTCACCGGGGAGCTGTTTTTT.

The V gene is TRBV7-8, the J gene TRBJ2-5, with TRBD2 identical over 7 bases. After removal of 1 base from V and 5 bases from J, the junction contained 4 bases not matched to a gene. This CDR3 spans 14 amino acids. Germline CDR1 SGHVS, CDR2 FQNEAQ. The DNA of the CDR3 is TGTGCCAGCAGCTTAGTAGTGGGGGGGGAGACCCAGTACTTC. It codes for CASSLVVGGETQYF.

This clone occurred a few times. The chain carries TRBV4-1 and TRBJ2-3; TRBD1 matches at 9 bases. Per the germline V gene, CDR1 is MGHRA and CDR2 is YSYEKL. The J segment lost 2 bases and the V segment lost 0 bases, leaving 6 bases of the junction unmatched. This CDR3 is built from 17 residues. The CDR3 coding sequence is TGCGCCAGCAGCCAAGATCTGGGACAGGGCTACACAGATACGCAGTATTTT. This gives the protein CASSQDLGQGYTDTQYF.

V is TRBV28 and J is TRBJ2-3, with a tentative D call TRBD1 (6 bases). Germline V gene lookup returns CDR1 MDHEN and CDR2 SYDVKM. Trimming cost V 8 bases and J 2 bases, with 11 bases left between them. The CDR3 runs to 13 residues. DNA for the CDR3: TGTGCCAGCGGGACACAGCCCACAGATACGCAGTATTTT. Encoded protein: CASGTQPTDTQYF.

V usage is TRBV5-4 and J usage is TRBJ2-3; perhaps TRBD2 as D (6 bases). The CDR3 runs 15 residues. The germline V gene encodes CDR1 SGHNT and CDR2 YYREEE (reference sequence). Trimming took off 4 bases at V and 4 bases at J, with 16 bases between the two ends. As DNA, the CDR3 is TGTGCCAGCAGCCCGGAGGTTAGCGGATCAGATACGCAGTATTTT. Protein sequence: CASSPEVSGSDTQYF.

The chain joins TRBV5-1 to TRBJ2-5; 9 bases are a match to TRBD1. The CDR3 is made up of 15 amino acids. Germline CDR1 SGHRS, CDR2 YFSETQ. V lost 4 bases, J lost 4 bases, and 8 bases stayed unmatched. CDR3 bases: TGCGCCAGCAGCCTAGGGACAGGGACCCTAGAGACCCAGTACTTC. Its protein is CASSLGTGTLETQYF.

The gene calls are TRBV5-5 and TRBJ2-5, with a weak D call TRBD2 (5 bases). V lost 2 bases and J 5 bases, leaving 7 bases between the germline ends. This CDR3 has 12 residues. Germline V gene sequence: CDR1 SGHKS, CDR2 YYEKEE (reference sequence). The chain's CDR3 is CASSFQRETQYF. CDR3 DNA sequence: TGTGCCAGCAGCTTTCAGCGGGAGACCCAGTACTTC.

The V and J genes are TRBV19 and TRBJ1-5; D gene unclear. The CDR3 spans 14 residues. V was trimmed by 5 bases and J by 6 bases, leaving 14 bases between them. CDR1 and CDR2 from the germline V gene are LNHDA and SQIVND (reference sequence). The chain's CDR3 is CASSAWSRSQPQHF. The DNA of the CDR3 is TGTGCCAGTAGTGCATGGTCCCGCAGTCAGCCCCAGCATTTT.

This clone was found once. V gene TRBV4-2 combines with J gene TRBJ2-2; weak D call: TRBD2 (5 bases). V lost 1 base and J lost 5, with 14 bases in between. This CDR3 has 16 amino acids. CDR1 and CDR2 (germline): LGHNA, YNFKEQ. Here the CDR3 reads CASSQAEVGGTGELFF. The CDR3 nucleotides read TGTGCCAGCAGCCAAGCGGAGGTCGGAGGAACCGGGGAGCTGTTTTTT.

The CDR3 region has the DNA TGTGCCAGCAGTGGGACTAGCGGGGGGGGGAATGAGCAGTTCTTC. Translated: CASSGTSGGGNEQFF. This sequence joins TRBV25-1 and TRBJ2-1; TRBD2 agrees at 15 bases. The CDR3 totals 15 residues. With 4 bases clipped from V and 7 bases from J, the junction kept 2 bases outside the gene matches. Germline CDR1 is MGHDK and CDR2 is SYGVNS.

This rearrangement joins TRBV5-6 to TRBJ1-1; no clear D. Germline assignment: CDR1 SGHDT and CDR2 YYEEEE. Trimming took off 2 bases at V and 5 bases at J, with 13 bases between the two ends. This CDR3 has 14 amino acids. CDR3 nucleotide sequence: TGTGCCAGCAGCTTCCCCCTCCAAGAGACTGAAGCTTTCTTT. Translated, it gives CASSFPLQETEAFF.

The chain is built from TRBV6-5 and TRBJ1-1, with 7 bases that match TRBD1. Germline-derived CDR1 and CDR2 are MNHEY and SVGAGI. V dropped 0 bases and J dropped 1; count of bases not matched to a gene: 5. The CDR3 has 16 amino acids. CDR3 nucleotide sequence: TGTGCCAGCAGTTACTCGCAAGGGGGCGCGAACACTGAAGCTTTCTTT. It is translated as CASSYSQGGANTEAFF.